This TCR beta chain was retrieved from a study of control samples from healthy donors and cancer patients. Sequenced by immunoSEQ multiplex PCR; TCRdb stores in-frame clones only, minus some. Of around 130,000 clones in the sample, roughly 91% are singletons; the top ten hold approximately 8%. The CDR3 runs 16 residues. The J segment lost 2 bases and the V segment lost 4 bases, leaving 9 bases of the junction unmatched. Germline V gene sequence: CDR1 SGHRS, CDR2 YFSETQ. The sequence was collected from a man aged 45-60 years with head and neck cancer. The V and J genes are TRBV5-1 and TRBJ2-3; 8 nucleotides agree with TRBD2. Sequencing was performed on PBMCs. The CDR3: CASSRGGGIDTDTQYF. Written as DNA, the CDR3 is TGCGCCAGCAGCCGGGGGGGCGGAATTGACACAGATACGCAGTATTTT.